This TCR beta chain was captured in a study of control samples from healthy donors and cancer patients. Profiled with immunoSEQ multiplex PCR; TCRdb holds only in-frame clones, not every one. The sample has about 48,000 clones; roughly 93% are singletons. The sequenced material came from PBMCs. The TCR sequence derives from a woman in her fifties or sixties with head and neck cancer.

CDR3 nucleotides: TGTGCCAGCAGTCGGGATGTGCAGGGGAGGCAGCCCCAGCATTTT. Protein: CASSRDVQGRQPQHF. This rearrangement joins TRBV27 to TRBJ1-5, with D possibly being TRBD1 (6 bases). This CDR3 has 15 residues. Looked up from germline, CDR1 is MNHEY and CDR2 is SMNVEV (reference sequence). V shed 5 bases and J shed 7 bases, with 18 bases lying between them.